A single sample gave rise to the 9 T cell receptor beta chains below, sequenced in a study of human T cells and chemical hapten exposure. Indicated time point: pre-sensitization, week 0. Treatment of the sample: therapeutic diphenylcyclopropenone sensitization with weekly scalp DPC. From the RACE reads, TCRdb called clonotypes with MiXCR, one entry per CDR3 protein. The table lists tens of thousands of distinct CDR3 sequences, about 9.4% of them singletons, with 11% to 15% in the top ten. Sequences were derived from whole blood, sampled in connection with sensitization to the hapten diphenylcyclopropenone (DPC). The receptors derive from a woman between 40 and 55 years old with alopecia areata. Some clones in this sample may be carry-over from other donors' samples.

The chain employs TRBV9 and TRBJ1-6, with D possibly matching TRBD1 (5 bases). This CDR3 spans 15 amino acids. Germline loops: CDR1 SGDLS, CDR2 YYNGEE. V lost 2 bases to trimming and J lost 0 bases, with 6 bases between them. CDR3 sequence reads: CASSVDSSYNSPLHF. As DNA, the CDR3 is TGTGCCAGCAGCGTCGACAGCTCCTATAATTCACCCCTCCACTTT.

This clonotype was picked up many times. The chain recombines TRBV9 with TRBJ2-1; the D gene is possibly TRBD2 (5 bases). The germline V and J ends were trimmed by 4 bases and 12 bases, with 17 bases remaining between them. The germline V gene has CDR1 SGDLS and CDR2 YYNGEE. CDR3 length: 13 residues. Here the CDR3 reads CASSPNSGLGQFF. The CDR3, as DNA: TGTGCCAGCAGCCCCAACTCAGGACTGGGGCAGTTCTTC.

There are many counts of this clonotype. The chain combines TRBV3-1 with TRBJ2-3; 10 bases agree with TRBD2. V shed 4 bases, J shed 5 bases, and the junction held 9 bases outside the gene matches. Germline V gene sequence: CDR1 LGHDT, CDR2 YNNKEL (reference sequence). The CDR3 has 16 amino acids. Here the CDR3 DNA reads TGTGCCAGCAGCCCGGGACTAGCGTTTGCGGGAGATACGCAGTATTTT. Translated: CASSPGLAFAGDTQYF.

This clonotype was seen many times. The V call is TRBV29-1, the J call TRBJ1-2; D is undetermined. CDR3 size: 11 residues. Germline V gives CDR1 SQVTM, CDR2 ANQGSEA. The V gene lost 5 bases and the J gene lost 7 bases, with 11 bases spanning the gap. CDR3 bases: TGCAGCGTTTATCAGGCGGGTGGCTACACCTTC. This translates into CSVYQAGGYTF.

In its sample, this clonotype was seen many times. The CDR3, as DNA: TGTGCCAGCAGCTGGACCGGGACTAGCGGGGGAGCAGATACGCAGTATTTT. As protein: CASSWTGTSGGADTQYF. The rearrangement joins TRBV7-2 to TRBJ2-3, with 14 bases matching TRBD2. Germline V gene data show CDR1 as SGHTA and CDR2 as FQGNSA. V was clipped by 4 bases and J by 4 bases; unmatched bases: 7. The CDR3 is 17 amino acids.

This clonotype has ten or more counts. The V gene is TRBV12-3 or TRBV12-4, the J gene TRBJ2-1; 12 bases fit TRBD2. J was trimmed by 1 base and V by 5 bases; bases with no gene match: 12. This CDR3 is built from 19 residues. CDR3 loop: CASSPSSGGASGSYNEQFF. The CDR3 DNA reads as TGTGCCAGCAGTCCCTCTAGCGGGGGGGCCTCTGGGTCCTACAATGAGCAGTTCTTC.

This clonotype was recorded a few times. This chain connects TRBV5-1 to TRBJ2-2; D gene ambiguous. The germline V gene has CDR1 SGHRS and CDR2 YFSETQ. The V gene lost 4 bases and the J gene lost 10 bases, with 8 bases spanning the gap. The length of the CDR3 is 11 residues. This chain's CDR3 is CASSHELELFF. CDR3 bases: TGCGCCAGCAGCCACGAGCTGGAGCTGTTTTTT.

This chain uses TRBV6-2 or TRBV6-3 with TRBJ1-1, with 9 nucleotides matching TRBD1. Germline-derived CDR1 and CDR2 are MNHEY and SVGEGT. CDR3 length: 15 residues. V dropped 5 bases and J dropped 8; count of bases not matched to a gene: 12. CDR3 DNA: TGTGCCAGCAGTACCCTCGGACAGGGGAAAAAGGAAGCTTTCTTT. It yields the protein CASSTLGQGKKEAFF.

This chain uses TRBV7-2 with TRBJ1-2; D remains ambiguous. The CDR3 loop spans 12 amino acids. Germline CDR1 and CDR2: SGHTA and FQGNSA. The ends were cut back, 4 bases at V and 4 bases at J, with 7 bases in the middle. This CDR3 reads CASSSDAYGYTF. In DNA, the CDR3 is TGTGCCAGCAGCTCCGACGCCTATGGCTACACCTTC.